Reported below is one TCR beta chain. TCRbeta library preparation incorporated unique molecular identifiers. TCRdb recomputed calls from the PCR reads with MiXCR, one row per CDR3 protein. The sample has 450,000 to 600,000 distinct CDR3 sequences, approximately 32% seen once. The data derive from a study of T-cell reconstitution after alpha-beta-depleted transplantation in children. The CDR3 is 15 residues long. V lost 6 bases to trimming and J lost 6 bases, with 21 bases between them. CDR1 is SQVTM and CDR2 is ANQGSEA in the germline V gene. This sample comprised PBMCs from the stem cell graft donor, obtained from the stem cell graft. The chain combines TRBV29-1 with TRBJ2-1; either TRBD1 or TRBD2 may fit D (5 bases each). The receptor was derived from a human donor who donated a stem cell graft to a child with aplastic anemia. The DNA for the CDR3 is TGCAGCGTCGATACCCGAGGGGCCGTCCTCAATGAGCAGTTCTTC. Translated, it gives CSVDTRGAVLNEQFF.